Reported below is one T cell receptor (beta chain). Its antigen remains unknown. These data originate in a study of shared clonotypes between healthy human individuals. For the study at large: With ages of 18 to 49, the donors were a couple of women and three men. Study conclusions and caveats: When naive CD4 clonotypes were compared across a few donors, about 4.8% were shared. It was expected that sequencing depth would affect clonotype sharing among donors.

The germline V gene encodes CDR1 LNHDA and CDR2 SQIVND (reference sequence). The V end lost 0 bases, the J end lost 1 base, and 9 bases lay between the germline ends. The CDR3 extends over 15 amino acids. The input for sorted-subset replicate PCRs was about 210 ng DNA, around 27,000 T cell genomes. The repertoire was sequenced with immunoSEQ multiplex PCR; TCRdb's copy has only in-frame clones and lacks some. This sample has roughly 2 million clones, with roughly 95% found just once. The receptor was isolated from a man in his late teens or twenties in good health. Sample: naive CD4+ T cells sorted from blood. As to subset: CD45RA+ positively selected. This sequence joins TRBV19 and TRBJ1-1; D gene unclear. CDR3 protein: CASSIDRNPNTEAFF. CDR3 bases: TGTGCCAGTAGTATAGATCGGAATCCGAACACTGAAGCTTTCTTT.